The rows below give T cell receptor beta chains drawn from one sample of a study of T cells in Graves' hyperthyroidism and ophthalmopathy. MiXCR, run by TCRdb on the multiplex PCR reads, gives a single entry per CDR3 protein. The table lists around 280,000 distinct CDR3 sequences, roughly 13% of them singletons. The sample taken for sequencing was blood. Source of these receptors: a woman between 40 and 55 years old with Graves' hyperthyroidism. The CDR3 runs from the conserved cysteine through the conserved F or W. Each record gives: CDR3 DNA, CDR3 protein, V gene, clone size, J gene, D gene. D genes are given only for firm matches. Clone sizes are given selectively: once, few, many, or a class where the clone is expanded.

DNA: TGTGCCAGCAGTTACGTAGGGGGAGTTCAGCCCCAGCATTTT
CDR3: CASSYVGGVQPQHF
V: TRBV6-5
size: NA
J: TRBJ1-5
D: NA

DNA: TGTGCCAGCAGCCAAGAGGGCGTTAGACTAGCGGACTACGAGCAGTACTTC
CDR3: CASSQEGVRLADYEQYF
V: TRBV14
size: NA
J: TRBJ2-7
D: TRBD2

DNA: TGTGCCAGCGCCGGGACTAGCGGGAGGGCGAACACCGGGGAGCTGTTTTTT
CDR3: CASAGTSGRANTGELFF
V: TRBV28
size: many
J: TRBJ2-2
D: TRBD2

DNA: TGCAGTGCTAGTCAGGGGATGGACGAGCAGTACTTC
CDR3: CSASQGMDEQYF
V: TRBV20-1
size: many
J: TRBJ2-7
D: NA

DNA: TGTGCCAGTAGTCCAACTAACCCTGACGAGCAGTACTTC
CDR3: CASSPTNPDEQYF
V: TRBV19
size: few
J: TRBJ2-7
D: NA

DNA: TGTGCCAGCAGCTTAGCATGGTCTGAAGCTTTCTTT
CDR3: CASSLAWSEAFF
V: TRBV7-8
size: few
J: TRBJ1-1
D: NA

DNA: TGTGCCAGCAGCTACCCCCGAGGACAGGGGGCCCTCCATTTGATGAATGAGCAGTTCTTC
CDR3: CASSYPRGQGALHLMNEQFF
V: TRBV7-8
size: many
J: TRBJ2-1
D: TRBD1

DNA: TGTGCCAGCAGCCACAATCAAGAGACCCAGTACTTC
CDR3: CASSHNQETQYF
V: TRBV3-1
size: many
J: TRBJ2-5
D: NA

DNA: TGTGCCAGCAGCCCGAGGACAGGGGCGGGTTCACCCCTCCACTTT
CDR3: CASSPRTGAGSPLHF
V: TRBV7-6
size: many
J: TRBJ1-6
D: TRBD1

DNA: TGCAGTGCTAGGGGCGGGGGCCAAGAGACCCAGTACTTC
CDR3: CSARGGGQETQYF
V: TRBV20-1
size: many
J: TRBJ2-5
D: TRBD2

DNA: TGCAGTGCTAGAGATGGGCGGGAGGGCCCTGGAGATACGCAGTATTTT
CDR3: CSARDGREGPGDTQYF
V: TRBV20-1
size: few
J: TRBJ2-3
D: TRBD2

DNA: TGCAGTGTTCCCCTGGACAGGGGGCTTACAGATACGCAGTATTTT
CDR3: CSVPLDRGLTDTQYF
V: TRBV20-1
size: many
J: TRBJ2-3
D: TRBD1

DNA: TGTGCCAGCAGCCCACAGGGGGGGGTTGGGTACGAGCAGTACTTC
CDR3: CASSPQGGVGYEQYF
V: TRBV7-6
size: many
J: TRBJ2-7
D: NA

DNA: TGTGCCAGCAGTCACTGGGGGCGCAACACCGGGGAGCTGTTTTTT
CDR3: CASSHWGRNTGELFF
V: TRBV6-8
size: NA
J: TRBJ2-2
D: NA